Given below is one TCR beta chain in context. What this receptor recognizes is not known. The sample holds no much larger clone one base away, and base qualities are not on file. These data come from a study of blood T cell repertoires in COVID-19 (dated by TCRdb to about 2020). For context, the study as a whole: Samples from collaborators originated in the United States, Italy and Spain and spanned both the acute and convalescent phases of COVID-19. A freely available public database, intended as a resource for researchers studying the immune response to SARS-CoV-2, is where the repertoires were released. The samples were drawn from the first 160 participants of the ongoing ImmuneRACE study and from roughly 1,300 subjects provided by 6 global collaborators. The dataset comprised deeply sampled blood TCRbeta repertoires from subjects exposed to, actively infected with, or recovered from COVID-19. HLA class I and class II types, where available, came from metadata supplied by the sample provider rather than from assay-based typing. The sample metadata nearly always contained a de-identified subject ID, COVID-19 status, age in years and sex. The material from the prospective study consisted of cDNA or gDNA derived from T cells, B-cell-depleted T cells, or PBMCs.

The immunoSEQ Assay, a bias-controlled multiplex PCR, was used to amplify TCRbeta CDR3 regions from genomic DNA. In the paper's pipeline: Within the assay, amplification of reference gene primers was used to estimate how many nucleated cells each sample contained. Sequence reads were collapsed and filtered to measure the absolute abundance of every unique TCRbeta CDR3 rearrangement. For each sample, productive Simpson clonality was calculated as the square root of Simpson's diversity index across productive rearrangements. As stored in TCRdb, this immuneACCESS dataset retains in-frame rearrangements with V and J assigned. A fraction of the clones does not appear; measured against another copy, unresolved V genes explain less than half of the discrepancy, and the remainder lacks a known reason. The V and J calls and clone size are taken from that table; D and trimming were inferred from the DNA. The sample contains some 170,000 clones, approximately 90% of them found a single time. Clones ranked in the top ten supply roughly 1.5% of the sample.

Results and caveats for the whole study, not just this receptor: Clinical and demographic metadata were provided uncurated, with the amount varying by source and participant.

The germline ends are 8 bases apart after V is trimmed by 6 bases and J by 2 bases. CDR3 length: 12 amino acids, cysteine to phenylalanine. Just CDR3 DNA is preserved here, 36 bases in frame from base 1. The collaborating institutions used their own protocols to collect whole blood in K2EDTA tubes. Collaborator samples were shipped for TCRbeta analysis as frozen whole blood, isolated PBMCs, or DNA extracted from either sample type. The material sequenced was peripheral blood. The chain is encoded by TRBV12-3 or TRBV12-4 joined to TRBJ2-7; the D gene lacks a confident call. This sequence originates from a woman aged 45-65 years with acute or convalescent COVID-19. The DNA reads TGTGCCAGCAGAAATGAGGCCTACGAGCAGTACTTC. The encoded protein is CASRNEAYEQYF.